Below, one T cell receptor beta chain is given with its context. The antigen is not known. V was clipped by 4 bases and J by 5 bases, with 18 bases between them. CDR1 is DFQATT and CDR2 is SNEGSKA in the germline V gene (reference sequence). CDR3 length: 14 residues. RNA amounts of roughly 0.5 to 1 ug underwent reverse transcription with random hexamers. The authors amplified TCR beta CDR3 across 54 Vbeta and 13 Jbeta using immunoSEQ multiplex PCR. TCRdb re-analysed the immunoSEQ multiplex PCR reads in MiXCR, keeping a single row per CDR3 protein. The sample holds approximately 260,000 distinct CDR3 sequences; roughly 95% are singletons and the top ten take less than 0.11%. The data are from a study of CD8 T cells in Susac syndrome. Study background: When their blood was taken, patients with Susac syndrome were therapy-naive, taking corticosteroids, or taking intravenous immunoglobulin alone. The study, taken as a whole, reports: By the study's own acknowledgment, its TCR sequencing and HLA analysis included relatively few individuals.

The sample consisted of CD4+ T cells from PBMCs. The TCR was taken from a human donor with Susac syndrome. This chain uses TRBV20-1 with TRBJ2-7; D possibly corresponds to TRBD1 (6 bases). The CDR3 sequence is CSATLLQGTHEQYF. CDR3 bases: TGCAGTGCTACACTTCTACAGGGAACCCACGAGCAGTACTTC.